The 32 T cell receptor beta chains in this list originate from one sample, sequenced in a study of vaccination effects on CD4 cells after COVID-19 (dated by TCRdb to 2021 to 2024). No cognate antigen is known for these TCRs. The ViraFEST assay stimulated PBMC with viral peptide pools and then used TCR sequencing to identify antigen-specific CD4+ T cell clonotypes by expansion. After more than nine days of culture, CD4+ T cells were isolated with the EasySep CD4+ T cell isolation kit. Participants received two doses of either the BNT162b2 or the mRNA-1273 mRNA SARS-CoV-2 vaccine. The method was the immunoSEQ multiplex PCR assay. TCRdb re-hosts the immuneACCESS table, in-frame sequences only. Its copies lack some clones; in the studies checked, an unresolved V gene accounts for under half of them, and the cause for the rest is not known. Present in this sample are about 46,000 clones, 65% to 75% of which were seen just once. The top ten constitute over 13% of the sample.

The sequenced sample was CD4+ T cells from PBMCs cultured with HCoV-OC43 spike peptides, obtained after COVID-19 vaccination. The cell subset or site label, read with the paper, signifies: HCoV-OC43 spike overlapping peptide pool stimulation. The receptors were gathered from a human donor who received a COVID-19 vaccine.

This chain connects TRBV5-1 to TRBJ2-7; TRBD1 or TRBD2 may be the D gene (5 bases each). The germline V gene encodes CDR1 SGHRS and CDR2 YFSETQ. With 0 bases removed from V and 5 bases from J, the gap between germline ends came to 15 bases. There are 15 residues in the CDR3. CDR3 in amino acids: CASSLGGFTLDEQYF. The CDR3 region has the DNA TGCGCCAGCAGCTTGGGGGGGTTTACCCTCGACGAGCAGTACTTC.

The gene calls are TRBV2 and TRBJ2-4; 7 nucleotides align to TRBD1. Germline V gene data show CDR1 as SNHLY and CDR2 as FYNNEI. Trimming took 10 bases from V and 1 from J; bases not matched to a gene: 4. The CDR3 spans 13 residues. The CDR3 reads CATKQGAKNIQYF. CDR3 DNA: TGTGCCACTAAACAGGGGGCCAAAAACATTCAGTACTTC.

CDR3 coding DNA: TGTGCCAGCAGCGCGGGGAGGGGTTCCCAATCTGAAGCTTTCTTT. Its protein is CASSAGRGSQSEAFF. The chain combines TRBV11-2 with TRBJ1-1, with D possibly TRBD1 on 5 matching bases. The CDR3 length is 15 residues. Germline-derived CDR1 and CDR2 are SGHAT and FQNNGV. V lost 5 bases, J lost 6 bases, and 19 bases lay in between.

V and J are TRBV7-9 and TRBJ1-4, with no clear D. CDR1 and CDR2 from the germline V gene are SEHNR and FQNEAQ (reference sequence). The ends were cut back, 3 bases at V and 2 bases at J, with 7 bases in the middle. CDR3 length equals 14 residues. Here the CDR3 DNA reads TGTGCCAGCAGCTTGGGGAATACTAATGAAAAACTGTTTTTT. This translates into CASSLGNTNEKLFF.

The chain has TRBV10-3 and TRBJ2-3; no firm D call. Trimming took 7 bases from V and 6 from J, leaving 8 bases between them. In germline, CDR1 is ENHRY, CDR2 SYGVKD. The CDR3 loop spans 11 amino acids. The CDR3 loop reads CAITGEDTQYF. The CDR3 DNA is TGTGCCATCACTGGCGAGGATACGCAGTATTTT.

CDR3 in DNA: TGTGCCAGCAGGGCAAGGACTAGCCTGCAGTTCTTC. Protein product: CASRARTSLQFF. The chain couples TRBV2 to TRBJ2-1; the match to TRBD2 covers 8 bases. Per germline, CDR1 SNHLY and CDR2 FYNNEI. J gave up 12 bases and V 6 bases, and 7 bases lay outside the gene matches. The CDR3 runs to 12 residues.

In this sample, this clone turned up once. The CDR3 region has the DNA TGCAGCGTTGAAGGTTGGGATAACGACGCCTACGAGCAGTACTTC. Translated: CSVEGWDNDAYEQYF. The chain uses TRBV29-1 and TRBJ2-7; D ambiguous. The CDR3 spans 15 residues. Germline CDR1 SQVTM, CDR2 ANQGSEA. V was cut by 1 base and J by 2 bases, with 15 bases left in between.

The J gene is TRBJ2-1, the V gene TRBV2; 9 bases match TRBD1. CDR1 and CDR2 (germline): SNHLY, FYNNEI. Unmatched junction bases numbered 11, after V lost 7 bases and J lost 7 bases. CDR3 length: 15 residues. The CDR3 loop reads CASTLGQGTGNEQFF. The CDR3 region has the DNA TGTGCCAGCACTCTGGGGCAGGGGACAGGGAATGAGCAGTTCTTC.

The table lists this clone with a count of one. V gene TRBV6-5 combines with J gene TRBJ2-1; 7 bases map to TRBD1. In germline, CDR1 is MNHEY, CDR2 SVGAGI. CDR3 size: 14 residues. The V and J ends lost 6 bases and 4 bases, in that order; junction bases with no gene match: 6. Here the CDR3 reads CASRDRTSYNEQFF. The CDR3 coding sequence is TGTGCCAGCAGGGACAGGACGTCTTACAATGAGCAGTTCTTC.

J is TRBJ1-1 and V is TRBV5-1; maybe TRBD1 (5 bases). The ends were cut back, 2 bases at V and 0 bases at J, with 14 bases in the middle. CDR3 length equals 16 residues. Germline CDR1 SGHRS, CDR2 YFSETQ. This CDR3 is CASSFTEGNMNTEAFF. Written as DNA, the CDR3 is TGCGCCAGCAGCTTCACGGAGGGGAACATGAACACTGAAGCTTTCTTT.

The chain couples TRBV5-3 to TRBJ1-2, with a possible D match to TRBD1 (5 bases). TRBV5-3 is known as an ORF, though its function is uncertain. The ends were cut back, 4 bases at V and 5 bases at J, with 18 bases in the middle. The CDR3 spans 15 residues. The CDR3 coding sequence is TGTGCCAGAAGCCTGCGGGGACGGGCCCTATATGGCTACACCTTC. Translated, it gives CARSLRGRALYGYTF.

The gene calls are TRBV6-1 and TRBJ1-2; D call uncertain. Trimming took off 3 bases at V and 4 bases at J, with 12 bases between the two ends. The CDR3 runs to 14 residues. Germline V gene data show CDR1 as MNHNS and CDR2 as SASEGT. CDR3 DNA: TGTGCCAGCAGTGATTTTCCGGAAGTCTATGGCTACACCTTC. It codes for CASSDFPEVYGYTF.

CDR3 nucleotide sequence: TGTGCCAGCAGTGAAACACATAGCACCGGGGAGCTGTTTTTT. Its protein product is CASSETHSTGELFF. The chain couples TRBV6-1 to TRBJ2-2, with unresolved D. Trimming removed 2 bases from V and 4 bases from J, with 8 bases in between. The CDR3 has 14 residues. The germline V gene encodes CDR1 MNHNS and CDR2 SASEGT.

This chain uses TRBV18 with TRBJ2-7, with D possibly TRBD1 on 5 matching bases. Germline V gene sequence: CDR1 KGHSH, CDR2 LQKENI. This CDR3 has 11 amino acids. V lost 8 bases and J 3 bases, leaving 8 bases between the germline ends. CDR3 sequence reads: CASAGHYEQYF. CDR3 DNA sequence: TGTGCCAGCGCAGGACACTACGAGCAGTACTTC.

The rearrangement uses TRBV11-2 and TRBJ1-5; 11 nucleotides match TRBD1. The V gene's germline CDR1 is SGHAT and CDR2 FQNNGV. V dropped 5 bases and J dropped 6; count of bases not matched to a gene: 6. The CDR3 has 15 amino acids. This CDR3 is CASSAGTGGPQPQHF. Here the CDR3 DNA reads TGTGCCAGCAGCGCTGGGACAGGGGGACCTCAGCCCCAGCATTTT.

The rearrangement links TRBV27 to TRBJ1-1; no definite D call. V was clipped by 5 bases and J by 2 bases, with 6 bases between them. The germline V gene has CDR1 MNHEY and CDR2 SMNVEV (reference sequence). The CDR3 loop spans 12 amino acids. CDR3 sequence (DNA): TGTGCCAGCAGTACTATCAACACTGAAGCTTTCTTT. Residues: CASSTINTEAFF.

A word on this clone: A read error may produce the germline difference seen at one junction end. CDR3 loop: CASRLSGTAANEKLFF. CDR3 coding DNA: TGTGCCAGCAGATTATCAGGGACAGCAGCTAATGAAAAACTGTTTTTT. The chain links TRBV27 to TRBJ1-4, with 7 positions matching TRBD1. CDR1 and CDR2 (germline): MNHEY, SMNVEV (reference sequence). The CDR3 is 16 residues long.

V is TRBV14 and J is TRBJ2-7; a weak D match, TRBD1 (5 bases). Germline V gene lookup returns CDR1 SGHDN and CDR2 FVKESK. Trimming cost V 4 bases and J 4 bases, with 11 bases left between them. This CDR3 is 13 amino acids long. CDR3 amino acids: CASSPGLGYEQYF. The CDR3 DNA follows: TGTGCCAGCAGCCCAGGGTTAGGATACGAGCAGTACTTC.

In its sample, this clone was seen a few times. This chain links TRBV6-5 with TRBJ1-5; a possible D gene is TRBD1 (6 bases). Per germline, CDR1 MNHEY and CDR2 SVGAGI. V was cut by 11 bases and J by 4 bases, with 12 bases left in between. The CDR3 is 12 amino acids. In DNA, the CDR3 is TGTGCCGCGGGGGGGCCGAATCAGCCCCAGCATTTT. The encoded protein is CAAGGPNQPQHF.

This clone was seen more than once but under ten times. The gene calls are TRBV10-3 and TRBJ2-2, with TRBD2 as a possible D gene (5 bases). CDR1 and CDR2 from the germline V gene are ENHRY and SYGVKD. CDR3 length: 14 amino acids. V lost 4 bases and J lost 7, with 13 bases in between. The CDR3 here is CAISVQRESGELFF. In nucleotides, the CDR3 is TGTGCCATCAGTGTACAGAGGGAGAGCGGGGAGCTGTTTTTT.

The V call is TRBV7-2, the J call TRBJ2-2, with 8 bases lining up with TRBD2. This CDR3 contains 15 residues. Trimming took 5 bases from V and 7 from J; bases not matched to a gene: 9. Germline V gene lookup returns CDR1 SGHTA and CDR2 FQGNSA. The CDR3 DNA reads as TGTGCCAGCAGCCAACGGGGGGGCCGTTTCGGGGAGCTGTTTTTT. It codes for CASSQRGGRFGELFF.

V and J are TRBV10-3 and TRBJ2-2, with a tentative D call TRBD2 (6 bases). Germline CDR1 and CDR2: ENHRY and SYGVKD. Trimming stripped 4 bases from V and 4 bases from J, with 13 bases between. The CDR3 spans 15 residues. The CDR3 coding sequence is TGTGCCATCAGTGCTCAGACTAGTTTCACCGGGGAGCTGTTTTTT. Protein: CAISAQTSFTGELFF.

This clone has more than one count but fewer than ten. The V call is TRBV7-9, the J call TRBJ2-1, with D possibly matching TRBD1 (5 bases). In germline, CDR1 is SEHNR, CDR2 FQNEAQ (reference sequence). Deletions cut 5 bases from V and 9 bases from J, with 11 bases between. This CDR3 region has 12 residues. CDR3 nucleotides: TGTGCCAGCAGCACACAGGCCCCTGAGCAGTTCTTC. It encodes CASSTQAPEQFF. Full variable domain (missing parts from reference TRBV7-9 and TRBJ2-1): DTGVSQNPRHKITKRGQNVTFRCDPISEHNRLYWYRQTLGQGPEFLTYFQNEAQLEKSRLLSDRFSAERPKGSFSTLEIQRTEQGDSAMYLCASSTQAPEQFFGPGTRLTVL.

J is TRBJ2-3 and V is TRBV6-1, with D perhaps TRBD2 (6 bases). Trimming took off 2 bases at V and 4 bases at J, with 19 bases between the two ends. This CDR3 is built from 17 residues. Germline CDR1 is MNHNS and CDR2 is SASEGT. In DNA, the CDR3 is TGTGCCAGCAGTGAATATAGCGGCCTTTGGAGGCCAGATACGCAGTATTTT. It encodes CASSEYSGLWRPDTQYF.

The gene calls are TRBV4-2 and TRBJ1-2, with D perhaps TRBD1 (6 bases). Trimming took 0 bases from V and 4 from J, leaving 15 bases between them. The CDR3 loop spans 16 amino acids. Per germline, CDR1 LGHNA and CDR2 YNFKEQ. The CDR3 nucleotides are TGTGCCAGCAGCCAAGAGGTGTATGGGGGCGCCTATGGCTACACCTTC. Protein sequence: CASSQEVYGGAYGYTF.

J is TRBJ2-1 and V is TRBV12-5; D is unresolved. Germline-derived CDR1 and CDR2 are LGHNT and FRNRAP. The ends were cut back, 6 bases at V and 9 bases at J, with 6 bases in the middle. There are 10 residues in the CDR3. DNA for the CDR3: TGTGCTAGTGGCCACCCTGAGCAGTTCTTC. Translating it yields CASGHPEQFF.

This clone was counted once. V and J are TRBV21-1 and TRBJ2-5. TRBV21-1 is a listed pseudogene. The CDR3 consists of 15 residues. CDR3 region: CASSNPSPKGETQYF. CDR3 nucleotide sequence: TGTGCCAGCAGCAACCCCTCTCCGAAGGGAGAGACCCAGTACTTC.

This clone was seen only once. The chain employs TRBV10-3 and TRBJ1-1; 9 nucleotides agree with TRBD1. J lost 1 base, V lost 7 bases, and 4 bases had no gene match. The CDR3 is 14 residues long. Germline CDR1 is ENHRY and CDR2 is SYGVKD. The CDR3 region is CAITTGGGNTEAFF. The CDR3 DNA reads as TGTGCCATCACGACAGGGGGTGGGAACACTGAAGCTTTCTTT.

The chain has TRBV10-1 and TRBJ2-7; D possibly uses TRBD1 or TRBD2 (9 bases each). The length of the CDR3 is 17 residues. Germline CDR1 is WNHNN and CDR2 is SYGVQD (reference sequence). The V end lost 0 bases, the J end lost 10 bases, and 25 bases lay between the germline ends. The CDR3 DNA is TGCGCCAGCAGTGAGTCCGGGACAGGGATAGCGGGAGCCTCCCAGTACTTC. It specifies CASSESGTGIAGASQYF.

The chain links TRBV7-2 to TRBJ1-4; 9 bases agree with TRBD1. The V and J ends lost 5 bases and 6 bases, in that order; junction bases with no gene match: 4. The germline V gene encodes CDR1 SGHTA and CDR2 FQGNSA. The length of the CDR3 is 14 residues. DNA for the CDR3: TGTGCCAGCAGCCGGGGACAGGGTGATGAAAAACTGTTTTTT. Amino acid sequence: CASSRGQGDEKLFF.

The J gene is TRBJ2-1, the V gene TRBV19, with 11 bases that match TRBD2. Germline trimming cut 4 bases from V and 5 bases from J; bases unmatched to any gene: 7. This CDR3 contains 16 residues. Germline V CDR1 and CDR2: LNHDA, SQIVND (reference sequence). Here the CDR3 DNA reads TGTGCCAGTAGTAGAACTAGCGGGAGTCCTCACAATGAGCAGTTCTTC. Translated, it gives CASSRTSGSPHNEQFF.

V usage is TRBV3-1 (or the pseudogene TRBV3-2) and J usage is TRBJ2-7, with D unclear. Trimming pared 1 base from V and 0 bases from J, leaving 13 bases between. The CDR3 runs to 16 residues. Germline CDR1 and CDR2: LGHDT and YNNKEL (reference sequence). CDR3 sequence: CASSQVWLDSSYEQYF. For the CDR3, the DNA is TGTGCCAGCAGCCAAGTATGGCTGGATAGCTCCTACGAGCAGTACTTC.